This T cell receptor (beta chain) was recovered during a study of blood T cell repertoires in COVID-19. On the study more broadly: Sources were T cells, B-cell-depleted T cells, or PBMCs; the material itself was cDNA or gDNA.

Sequencing was performed with immunoSEQ multiplex PCR; in TCRdb, only in-frame clones are kept and a portion is missing. The sample includes about 160,000 clones, less than 90% of them seen just once. Sequencing was carried out using peripheral blood. The TCR was taken from a woman between 65 and 79 years old with acute or convalescent COVID-19.

The CDR3 loop reads CASSLLGTGASSNTEAFF. DNA for the CDR3: TGTGCCAGCAGCTTGCTTGGGACAGGGGCCTCCTCCAACACTGAAGCTTTCTTT. The chain is built from TRBV5-8 and TRBJ1-1; TRBD1 aligns across 10 bases. Germline-derived CDR1 and CDR2 are SGHTS and YDEGEE. V was clipped by 1 base and J by 2 bases; unmatched bases: 11. The CDR3 totals 18 residues. Using reference TRBV5-8 and TRBJ1-1 for the parts outside the CDR3, the full variable domain is EAGVTQSPTHLIKTRGQQATLRCSPISGHTSVYWYQQALGLGLQFLLWYDEGEERNRGNFPPRFSGRQFPNYSSELNVNALELEDSALYLCASSLLGTGASSNTEAFFGQGTRLTVV.